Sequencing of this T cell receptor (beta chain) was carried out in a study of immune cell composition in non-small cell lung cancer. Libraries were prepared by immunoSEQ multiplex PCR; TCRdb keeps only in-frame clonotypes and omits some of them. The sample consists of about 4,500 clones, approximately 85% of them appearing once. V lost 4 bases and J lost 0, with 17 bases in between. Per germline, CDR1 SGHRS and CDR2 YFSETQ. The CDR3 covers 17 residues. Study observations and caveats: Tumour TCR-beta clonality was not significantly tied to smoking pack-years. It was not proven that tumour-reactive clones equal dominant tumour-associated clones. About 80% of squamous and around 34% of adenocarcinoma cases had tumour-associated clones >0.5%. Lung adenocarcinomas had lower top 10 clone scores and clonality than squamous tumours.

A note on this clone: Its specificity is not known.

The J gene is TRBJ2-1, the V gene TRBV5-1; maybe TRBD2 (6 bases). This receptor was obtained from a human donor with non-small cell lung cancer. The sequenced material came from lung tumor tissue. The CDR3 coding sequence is TGCGCCAGCAGCCAGAATTTAGCGGCGAGCTCCTACAATGAGCAGTTCTTC. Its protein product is CASSQNLAASSYNEQFF.